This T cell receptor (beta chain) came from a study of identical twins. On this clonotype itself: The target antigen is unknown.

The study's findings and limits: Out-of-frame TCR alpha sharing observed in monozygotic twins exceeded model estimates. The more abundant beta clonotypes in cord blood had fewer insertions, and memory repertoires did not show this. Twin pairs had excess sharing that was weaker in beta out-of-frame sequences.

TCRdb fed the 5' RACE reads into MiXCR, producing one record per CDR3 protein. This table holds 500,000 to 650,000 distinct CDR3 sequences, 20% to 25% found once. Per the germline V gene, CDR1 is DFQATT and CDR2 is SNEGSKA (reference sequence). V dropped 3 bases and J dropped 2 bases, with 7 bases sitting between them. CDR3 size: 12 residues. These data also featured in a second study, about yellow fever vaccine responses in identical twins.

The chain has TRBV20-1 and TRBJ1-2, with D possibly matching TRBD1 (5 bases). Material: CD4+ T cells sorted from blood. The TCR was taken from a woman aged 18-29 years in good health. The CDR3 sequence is CSASRANYGYTF. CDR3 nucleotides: TGCAGTGCTAGCAGGGCGAACTATGGCTACACCTTC.